The sequence of this TCR beta chain was determined in a study of cytomegalovirus exposure and HLA in healthy donors. Study summary: Falling in the Caucasian-associated ancestry cluster were 81% of under 450 genotyped donors.

With 60 Vbeta and 13 Jbeta primers, the PCR was carried out. In the original workflow: Approximately 73 million unique TCR beta chains, 8.5 million to 14 million shared, were counted in a later analysis. Repertoires were generated with immunoSEQ multiplex PCR, while TCRdb's copy carries only in-frame clones and drops some. From that table come the V and J calls and clone size; the DNA was used to work out D and trimming. The table has 170,000 or so clones, around 72% seen once; the top ten hold 2.5% to 4%. Trimming shortened V by 2 bases and J by 9 bases, and 20 bases separated the two germline ends. Germline V gives CDR1 MDHEN, CDR2 SYDVKM. This CDR3 spans 16 amino acids.

Material for sequencing was PBMCs. This sequence joins TRBV28 and TRBJ1-5; D might be TRBD1 (5 bases). This sequence originates from a woman aged 45-65 years in good health and CMV-seropositive. This chain's CDR3 is CASSLPPGSGGWPQHF. CDR3 sequence (DNA): TGTGCCAGCAGTTTACCCCCAGGGTCGGGGGGTTGGCCCCAGCATTTT. Combining the CDR3 with reference TRBV28 and TRBJ1-5 gives the whole variable domain DVKVTQSSRYLVKRTGEKVFLECVQDMDHENMFWYRQDPGLGLRLIYFSYDVKMKEKGDIPEGYSVSREKKERFSLILESASTNQTSMYLCASSLPPGSGGWPQHFGDGTRLSIL.